The 7 T cell receptor beta chains presented below share a single source sample, sequenced in a study of cytomegalovirus exposure and HLA in healthy donors. The PCR used 60 Vbeta and 13 Jbeta primers. Libraries were prepared by immunoSEQ multiplex PCR; TCRdb keeps only in-frame clonotypes and omits some of them. Here the sample spans over 95,000 clones, about 64% being singletons. The sequencing sample was made of PBMCs. These receptors all stem from a young man in good health and CMV-seropositive.

The chain has TRBV7-9 and TRBJ2-3, with TRBD2 as a possible D gene (5 bases). V was trimmed by 1 base and J by 4 bases, leaving 9 bases between them. The CDR3 spans 14 residues. From germline, CDR1 is SEHNR and CDR2 FQNEAQ (reference sequence). CDR3: CASSLGLASDTQYF. The DNA of the CDR3 is TGTGCCAGCAGCTTAGGGCTAGCATCAGATACGCAGTATTTT.

V usage is TRBV2 and J usage is TRBJ1-6, with a tentative D call TRBD1 (5 bases). CDR1 is SNHLY, CDR2 FYNNEI, per germline. Trimming cost V 4 bases and J 9 bases, with 16 bases left between them. CDR3 length: 15 amino acids. The CDR3 region has the DNA TGTGCCAGCAGTGGGGGTTCGGGGCGGGGTTCACCCCTCCACTTT. It codes for CASSGGSGRGSPLHF.

V is TRBV15 and J is TRBJ2-2, with D maybe TRBD2 (6 bases). Germline CDR1 and CDR2: LNHNV and YYDKDF (reference sequence). CDR3 length: 14 amino acids. The V and J ends lost 4 bases and 9 bases respectively, with 15 bases between them. The CDR3 loop is CATSTGLTTWELFF. The CDR3 DNA is TGTGCCACCAGCACGGGACTTACCACGTGGGAGCTGTTTTTT.

The rearrangement links TRBV7-3 to TRBJ1-1, with 8 bases aligning to TRBD1. V gave up 2 bases and J gave up 1 base; unmatched junction bases: 3. This CDR3 is built from 15 residues. The germline V gene has CDR1 SGHTA and CDR2 FQGTGA. The CDR3 region is CASSLDGQGNTEAFF. The CDR3 DNA sequence: TGTGCCAGCAGCTTAGACGGACAGGGGAACACTGAAGCTTTCTTT. Combining the CDR3 with reference TRBV7-3 and TRBJ1-1 gives the whole variable domain GAGVSQTPSNKVTEKGKYVELRCDPISGHTALYWYRQSLGQGPEFLIYFQGTGAADDSGLPNDRFFAVRPEGSVSTLKIQRTERGDSAVYLCASSLDGQGNTEAFFGQGTRLTVV.

This rearrangement joins TRBV5-1 to TRBJ2-5; TRBD2 is a possible D gene (7 bases). The CDR3 is made up of 15 amino acids. CDR1 and CDR2 (germline): SGHRS, YFSETQ. With 7 bases removed from V and 4 bases from J, the gap between germline ends came to 20 bases. DNA for the CDR3: TGCGCCAGCGGAGGGGAGGGGGGGCCTCGAGAGACCCAGTACTTC. Its translation is CASGGEGGPRETQYF.

Many counts were recorded for this clone. The chain recombines TRBV7-9 with TRBJ1-3, with D possibly TRBD1 on 5 matching bases. V shed 1 base and J shed 8 bases, with 9 bases lying between them. The CDR3 loop spans 13 amino acids. The V gene's germline CDR1 is SEHNR and CDR2 FQNEAQ (reference sequence). This CDR3 is CASSLVIGDTIYF. CDR3 DNA: TGTGCCAGCAGCTTAGTGATAGGGGACACCATATATTTT.

This clone was seen a handful of times. The V gene is TRBV29-1, the J gene TRBJ1-6; 7 bases are a match to TRBD1. CDR1 and CDR2 (germline): SQVTM, ANQGSEA. V lost 5 bases to trimming and J lost 6 bases; unmatched junction nucleotides: 4. This CDR3 spans 13 amino acids. CDR3 residues: CSVTDRINSPLHF. As DNA, the CDR3 is TGCAGCGTTACGGACAGGATTAATTCACCCCTCCACTTT.